This TCR beta chain was recovered during a study of spatial heterogeneity in lung cancer. This clonotype was counted only a few times. TCRdb redid the calling of the 5' RACE reads with MiXCR, one entry per CDR3 protein. The sample gives 90,000 to 95,000 distinct CDR3 sequences, 10% to 15% of which show up once; 35% to 45% is in the top ten. CDR3 size: 16 residues. The V segment lost 4 bases and the J segment 0 bases; nucleotides outside the gene matches: 5. The germline gives CDR1 SEHNR, CDR2 FQNEAQ (reference sequence). The time point denotes: sample taken at primary tumor resection. Whole RNA, isolated from tumor, nontumor lung or frozen PBMC, was sequenced without prior sorting.

Material: PBMCs, obtained at surgery. This chain uses TRBV7-9 with TRBJ2-1, with 8 bases lining up with TRBD2. The TCR sequence derives from a male donor with early-stage non-small cell lung cancer. The CDR3 DNA reads as TGTGCCAGCAGCTCGACGGGACTAGGCTCCTACAATGAGCAGTTCTTC. Protein product: CASSSTGLGSYNEQFF.